This T cell receptor (beta chain) appears in the sequencing data of a study of T-cell memory formation after mild COVID-19. This clonotype was recorded a few times. A single record per CDR3 protein comes from TCRdb applying MiXCR to the 5' RACE reads. The table shows fewer than 550,000 distinct CDR3 sequences, with 20% occurring only once. This CDR3 contains 15 residues. Germline V CDR1 and CDR2: MNHEY, SMNVEV (reference sequence). The trim removed 6 bases at V and 6 bases at J, leaving 12 bases unmatched. The origin of this receptor is an adult woman who had mild COVID-19 (a few samples of this study predate the infection). Cell type and time point are not known. The chain employs TRBV27 and TRBJ1-2; 8 nucleotides match TRBD1. The sequencing input was PBMCs or a T cell subset sorted from them (not recorded which). CDR3 amino acids: CASSRLDRAIDGYTF. As DNA, the CDR3 is TGTGCCAGCAGCCGCCTGGACAGGGCCATCGATGGCTACACCTTC.